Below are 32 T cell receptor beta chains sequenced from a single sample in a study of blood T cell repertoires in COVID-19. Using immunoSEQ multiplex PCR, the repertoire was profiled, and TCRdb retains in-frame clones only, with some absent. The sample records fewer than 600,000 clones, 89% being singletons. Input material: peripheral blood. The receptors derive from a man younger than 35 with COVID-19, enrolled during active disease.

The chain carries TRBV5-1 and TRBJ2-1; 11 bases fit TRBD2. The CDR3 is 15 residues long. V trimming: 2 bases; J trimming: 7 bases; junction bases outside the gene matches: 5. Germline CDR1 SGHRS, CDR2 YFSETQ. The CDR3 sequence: CASSLTGLAVNEQFF. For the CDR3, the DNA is TGCGCCAGCAGCTTAACGGGACTAGCGGTGAATGAGCAGTTCTTC.

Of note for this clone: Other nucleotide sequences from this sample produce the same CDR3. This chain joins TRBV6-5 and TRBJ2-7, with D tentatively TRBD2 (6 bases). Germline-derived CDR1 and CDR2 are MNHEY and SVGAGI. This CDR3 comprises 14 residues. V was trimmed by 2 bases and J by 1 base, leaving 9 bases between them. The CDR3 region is CASSYGRGSYEQYF. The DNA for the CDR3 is TGTGCCAGCAGTTACGGCCGGGGGTCCTACGAGCAGTACTTC.

The CDR3 is CASSAGLAAPEQYF. The CDR3 coding sequence is TGCGCCAGCAGTGCGGGACTAGCGGCGCCTGAGCAGTACTTC. The J gene is TRBJ2-7, the V gene TRBV10-1; TRBD2 agrees at 11 bases. V gave up 4 bases and J gave up 7 bases; unmatched junction bases: 6. Per the germline V gene, CDR1 is WNHNN and CDR2 is SYGVQD (reference sequence). The CDR3 runs to 14 residues.

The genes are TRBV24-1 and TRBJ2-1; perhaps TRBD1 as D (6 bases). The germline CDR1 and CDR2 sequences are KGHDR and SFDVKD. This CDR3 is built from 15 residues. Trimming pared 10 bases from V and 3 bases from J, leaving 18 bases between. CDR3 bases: TGTGCCACACAAGAGACCGGGACACTCTACAATGAGCAGTTCTTC. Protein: CATQETGTLYNEQFF.

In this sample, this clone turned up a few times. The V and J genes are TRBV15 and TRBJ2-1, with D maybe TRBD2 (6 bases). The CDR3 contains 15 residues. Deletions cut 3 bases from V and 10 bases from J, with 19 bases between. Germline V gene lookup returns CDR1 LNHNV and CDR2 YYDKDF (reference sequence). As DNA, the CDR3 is TGTGCCACCAGCAGTAGAAGAGGAGGGGTAGTGGAGCAGTTCTTC. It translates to CATSSRRGGVVEQFF.

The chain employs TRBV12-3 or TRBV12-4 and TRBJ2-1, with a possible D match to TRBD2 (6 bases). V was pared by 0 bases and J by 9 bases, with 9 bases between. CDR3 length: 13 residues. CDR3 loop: CASSLASGGEQFF. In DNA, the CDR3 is TGTGCCAGCAGTTTAGCGTCCGGGGGTGAGCAGTTCTTC.

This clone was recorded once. The CDR3 here is CAWSVRGRGHYGYTF. In DNA form, the CDR3 reads TGTGCCTGGAGTGTAAGGGGCAGGGGGCACTATGGCTACACCTTC. The V and J genes are TRBV30 and TRBJ1-2; 8 positions agree with TRBD1. Germline assignment: CDR1 GTSNPN and CDR2 SVGIG (reference sequence). Unmatched junction bases numbered 6, after V lost 0 bases and J lost 3 bases. CDR3 size: 15 residues.

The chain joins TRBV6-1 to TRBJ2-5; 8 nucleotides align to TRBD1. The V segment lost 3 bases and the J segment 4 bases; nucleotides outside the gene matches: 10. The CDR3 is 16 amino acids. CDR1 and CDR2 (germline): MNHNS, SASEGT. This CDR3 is CASSDPRTGRRETQYF. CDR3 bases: TGTGCCAGCAGTGACCCTCGGACAGGGCGGCGAGAGACCCAGTACTTC.

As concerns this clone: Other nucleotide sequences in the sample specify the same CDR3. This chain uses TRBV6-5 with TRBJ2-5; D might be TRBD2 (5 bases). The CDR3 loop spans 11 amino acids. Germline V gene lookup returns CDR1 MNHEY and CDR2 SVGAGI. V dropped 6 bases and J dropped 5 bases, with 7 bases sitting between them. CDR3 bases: TGTGCCAGCAGCAGAGGGGAGACCCAGTACTTC. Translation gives CASSRGETQYF.

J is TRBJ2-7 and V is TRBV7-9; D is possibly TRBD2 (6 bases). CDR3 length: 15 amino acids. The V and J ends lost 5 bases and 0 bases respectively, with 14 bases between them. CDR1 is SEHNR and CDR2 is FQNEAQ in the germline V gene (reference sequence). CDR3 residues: CASSPSGSNSYEQYF. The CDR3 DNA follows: TGTGCCAGCAGCCCCAGCGGGTCAAACTCCTACGAGCAGTACTTC.

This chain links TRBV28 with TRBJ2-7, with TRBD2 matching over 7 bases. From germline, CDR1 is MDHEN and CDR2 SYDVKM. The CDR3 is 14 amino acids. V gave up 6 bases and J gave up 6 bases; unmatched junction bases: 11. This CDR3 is CASRPTSANSEQYF. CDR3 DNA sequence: TGTGCCAGCAGACCTACTAGCGCCAATAGCGAGCAGTACTTC.

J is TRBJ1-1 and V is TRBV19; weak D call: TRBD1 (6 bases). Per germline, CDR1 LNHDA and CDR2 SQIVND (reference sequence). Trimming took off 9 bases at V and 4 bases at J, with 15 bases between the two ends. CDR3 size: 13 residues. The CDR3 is CASRSGVATEAFF. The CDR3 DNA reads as TGTGCCAGCCGATCAGGGGTGGCCACTGAAGCTTTCTTT.

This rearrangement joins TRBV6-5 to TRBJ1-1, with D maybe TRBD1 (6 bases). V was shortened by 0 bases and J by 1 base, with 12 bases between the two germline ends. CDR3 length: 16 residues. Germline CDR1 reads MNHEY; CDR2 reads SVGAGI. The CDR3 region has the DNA TGTGCCAGCAGTTACTCGGGAGGGGGTACGAACACTGAAGCTTTCTTT. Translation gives CASSYSGGGTNTEAFF.

The DNA for the CDR3 is TGTGCCAGCTCACCAATCCACGGGTACACAGATACGCAGTATTTT. As protein: CASSPIHGYTDTQYF. The chain couples TRBV18 to TRBJ2-3; D not resolved. CDR3 length equals 15 residues. V dropped 2 bases and J dropped 2 bases, with 11 bases sitting between them. Per the germline V gene, CDR1 is KGHSH and CDR2 is LQKENI.

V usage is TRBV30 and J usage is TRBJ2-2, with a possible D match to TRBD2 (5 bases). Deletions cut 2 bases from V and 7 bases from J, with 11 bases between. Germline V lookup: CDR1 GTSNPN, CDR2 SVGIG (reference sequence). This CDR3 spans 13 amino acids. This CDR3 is CAWSPSGVGELFF. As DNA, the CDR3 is TGTGCCTGGAGTCCCAGCGGAGTCGGGGAGCTGTTTTTT.

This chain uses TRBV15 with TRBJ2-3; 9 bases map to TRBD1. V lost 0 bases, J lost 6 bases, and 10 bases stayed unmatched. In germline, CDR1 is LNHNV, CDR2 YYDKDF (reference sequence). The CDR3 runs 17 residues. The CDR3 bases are TGTGCCACCAGCAGAGATCATGGGGACAGGGACTTGGATACGCAGTATTTT. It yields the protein CATSRDHGDRDLDTQYF. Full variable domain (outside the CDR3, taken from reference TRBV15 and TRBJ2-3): DAMVIQNPRYQVTQFGKPVTLSCSQTLNHNVMYWYQQKSSQAPKLLFHYYDKDFNNEADTPDNFQSRRPNTSFCFLDIRSPGLGDTAMYLCATSRDHGDRDLDTQYFGPGTRLTVL.

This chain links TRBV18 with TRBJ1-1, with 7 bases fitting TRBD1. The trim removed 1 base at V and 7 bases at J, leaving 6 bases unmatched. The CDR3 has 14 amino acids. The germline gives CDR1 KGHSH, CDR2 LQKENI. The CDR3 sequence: CASSPQGQQYEAFF. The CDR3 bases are TGTGCCAGCTCACCACAGGGACAGCAATATGAAGCTTTCTTT. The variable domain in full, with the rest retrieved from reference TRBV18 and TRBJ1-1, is NAGVMQNPRHLVRRRGQEARLRCSPMKGHSHVYWYRQLPEEGLKFMVYLQKENIIDESGMPKERFSAEFPKEGPSILRIQQVVRGDSAAYFCASSPQGQQYEAFFGQGTRLTVV.

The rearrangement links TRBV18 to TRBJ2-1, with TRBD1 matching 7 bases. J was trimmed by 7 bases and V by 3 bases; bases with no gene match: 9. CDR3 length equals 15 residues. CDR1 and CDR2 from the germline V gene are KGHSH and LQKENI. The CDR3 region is CASSPPDGRGNEQFF. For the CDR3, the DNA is TGTGCCAGCTCACCTCCGGACGGCAGGGGGAATGAGCAGTTCTTC.

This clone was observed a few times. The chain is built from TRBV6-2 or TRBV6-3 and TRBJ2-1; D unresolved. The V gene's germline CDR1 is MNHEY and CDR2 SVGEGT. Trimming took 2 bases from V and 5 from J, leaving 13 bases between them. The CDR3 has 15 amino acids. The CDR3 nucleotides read TGTGCCAGCAGTTACACGCGAGGTCTGAACAATGAGCAGTTCTTC. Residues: CASSYTRGLNNEQFF.

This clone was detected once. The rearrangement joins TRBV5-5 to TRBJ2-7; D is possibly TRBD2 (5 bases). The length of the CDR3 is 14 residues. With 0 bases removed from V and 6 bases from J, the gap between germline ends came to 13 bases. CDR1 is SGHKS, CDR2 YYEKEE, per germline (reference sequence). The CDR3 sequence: CASSLALAIGEQYF. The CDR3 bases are TGTGCCAGCAGCTTGGCTCTAGCCATTGGCGAGCAGTACTTC.

The CDR3 loop reads CASSKRTGENEQFF. The CDR3 DNA follows: TGCGCCAGCAGTAAACGGACAGGGGAGAATGAGCAGTTCTTC. The J gene is TRBJ2-1, the V gene TRBV4-1, with TRBD1 matching 9 bases. Looked up from germline, CDR1 is MGHRA and CDR2 is YSYEKL. The CDR3 sequence is 14 residues long. The trim removed 6 bases at V and 7 bases at J, leaving 7 bases unmatched.

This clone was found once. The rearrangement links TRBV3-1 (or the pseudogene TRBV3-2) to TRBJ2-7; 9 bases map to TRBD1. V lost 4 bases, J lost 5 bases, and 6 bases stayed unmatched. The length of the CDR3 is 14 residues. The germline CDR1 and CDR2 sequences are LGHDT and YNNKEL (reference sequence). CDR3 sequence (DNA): TGTGCCAGCAGCCGGGGACAGGGCTTGCACGAGCAGTACTTC. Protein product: CASSRGQGLHEQYF.

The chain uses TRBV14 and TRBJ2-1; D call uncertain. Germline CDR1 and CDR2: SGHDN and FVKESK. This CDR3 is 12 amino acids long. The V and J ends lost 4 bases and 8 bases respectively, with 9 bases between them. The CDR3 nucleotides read TGTGCCAGCAGCCCTTACGGGTATGAGCAGTTCTTC. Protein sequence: CASSPYGYEQFF.

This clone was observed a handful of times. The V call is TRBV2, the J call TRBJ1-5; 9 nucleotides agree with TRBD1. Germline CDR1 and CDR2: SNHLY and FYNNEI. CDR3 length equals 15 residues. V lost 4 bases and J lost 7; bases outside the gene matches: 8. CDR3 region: CASSAYTGGGQPQHF. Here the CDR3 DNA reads TGTGCCAGCAGTGCCTACACAGGGGGCGGGCAGCCCCAGCATTTT.

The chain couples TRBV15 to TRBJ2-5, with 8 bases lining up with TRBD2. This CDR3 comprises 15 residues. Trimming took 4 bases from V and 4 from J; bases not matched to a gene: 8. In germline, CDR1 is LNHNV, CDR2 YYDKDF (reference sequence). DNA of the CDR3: TGTGCCACCAGCAACCCAGCGGGAGTGGGAGAGACCCAGTACTTC. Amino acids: CATSNPAGVGETQYF.

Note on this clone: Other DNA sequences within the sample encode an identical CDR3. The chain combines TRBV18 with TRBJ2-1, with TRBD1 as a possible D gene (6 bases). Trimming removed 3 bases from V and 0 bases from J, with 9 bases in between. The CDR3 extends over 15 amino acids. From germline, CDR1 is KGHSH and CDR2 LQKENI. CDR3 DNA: TGTGCCAGCTCACCTGGACAGAGCTCCTACAATGAGCAGTTCTTC. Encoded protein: CASSPGQSSYNEQFF.

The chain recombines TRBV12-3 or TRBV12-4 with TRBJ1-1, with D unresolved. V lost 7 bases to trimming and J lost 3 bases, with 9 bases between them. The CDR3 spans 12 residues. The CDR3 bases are TGTGCCAGCATATCGAGGGACACTGAAGCTTTCTTT. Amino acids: CASISRDTEAFF.

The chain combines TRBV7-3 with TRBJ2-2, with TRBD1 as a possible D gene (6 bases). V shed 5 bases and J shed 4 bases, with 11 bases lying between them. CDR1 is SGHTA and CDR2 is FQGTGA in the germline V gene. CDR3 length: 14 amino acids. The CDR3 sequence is CASSLQGATGELFF. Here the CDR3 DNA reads TGTGCCAGCAGCCTACAGGGTGCCACCGGGGAGCTGTTTTTT.

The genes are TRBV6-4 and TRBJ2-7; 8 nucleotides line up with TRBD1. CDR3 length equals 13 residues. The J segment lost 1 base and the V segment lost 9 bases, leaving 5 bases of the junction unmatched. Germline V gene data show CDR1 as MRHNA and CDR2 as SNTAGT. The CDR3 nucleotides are TGTGCCAGGGGAGACAGGGGTTCCTACGAGCAGTACTTC. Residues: CARGDRGSYEQYF.

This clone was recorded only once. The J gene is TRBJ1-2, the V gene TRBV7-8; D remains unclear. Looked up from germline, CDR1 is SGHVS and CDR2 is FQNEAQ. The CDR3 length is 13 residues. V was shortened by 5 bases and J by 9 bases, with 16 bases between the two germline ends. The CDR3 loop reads CASSTAPGWSYTF. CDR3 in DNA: TGTGCCAGCAGCACCGCCCCGGGTTGGAGCTACACCTTC.

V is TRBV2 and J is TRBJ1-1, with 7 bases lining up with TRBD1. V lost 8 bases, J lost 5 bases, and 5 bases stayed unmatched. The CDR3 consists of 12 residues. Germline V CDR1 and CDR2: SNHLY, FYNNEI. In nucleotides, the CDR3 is TGTGCCAGCTGGGCAGGGGGAACTGAAGCTTTCTTT. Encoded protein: CASWAGGTEAFF.

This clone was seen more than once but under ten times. CDR3 sequence reads: CASSLALGQKGYEQYF. In DNA, the CDR3 is TGTGCCAGCAGCTTAGCGCTTGGGCAGAAAGGCTACGAGCAGTACTTC. This sequence joins TRBV7-9 and TRBJ2-7; D gene uncertain. V was trimmed by 0 bases and J by 3 bases, leaving 15 bases between them. Per germline, CDR1 SEHNR and CDR2 FQNEAQ (reference sequence). There are 16 residues in the CDR3.